Shown below are 24 T cell receptor beta chains from a single sample sequenced in a study of control samples from healthy donors and cancer patients. Using immunoSEQ multiplex PCR, the repertoire was profiled, and TCRdb retains in-frame clones only, with some absent. The table records around 170,000 clones, about 86% of them present only once. Sequenced: blood. Every receptor here comes from a woman aged 25 to 39 in good health.

The rearrangement uses TRBV6-6 and TRBJ1-2; 9 bases match TRBD1. The CDR3 covers 14 residues. Trimming took 10 bases from V and 8 from J; bases not matched to a gene: 14. Germline-derived CDR1 and CDR2 are MNHNY and SVGAGI (reference sequence). CDR3 sequence reads: CATDTGQGYVGYTF. As DNA, the CDR3 is TGTGCCACCGATACGGGACAGGGTTATGTCGGCTACACCTTC.

The J gene is TRBJ2-5, the V gene TRBV24-1; possibly TRBD2 for D (7 bases). The germline CDR1 and CDR2 sequences are KGHDR and SFDVKD. The V gene lost 9 bases and the J gene lost 7 bases, with 20 bases spanning the gap. CDR3 length: 14 amino acids. CDR3 in amino acids: CATEGGAGDGTQYF. The CDR3 nucleotides are TGTGCCACCGAGGGGGGGGCTGGTGACGGGACCCAGTACTTC.

The chain combines TRBV6-4 with TRBJ2-1, with 9 bases identical to TRBD2. The trim removed 6 bases at V and 7 bases at J, leaving 4 bases unmatched. Germline lookup yields CDR1 MRHNA and CDR2 SNTAGT. The CDR3 runs 13 residues. The CDR3 bases are TGTGCCAGCAGGATTAGCGGGGGTAATGAGCAGTTCTTC. This translates into CASRISGGNEQFF.

The count of this clone is one. The J gene is TRBJ2-5, the V gene TRBV27; D is uncertain. Per germline, CDR1 MNHEY and CDR2 SMNVEV (reference sequence). The CDR3 spans 18 residues. V dropped 3 bases and J dropped 2 bases, with 22 bases sitting between them. Written as DNA, the CDR3 is TGTGCCAGCAGTTTTTTGTCTGGGCTTGGTGGAAGGCAAGAGACCCAGTACTTC. Protein: CASSFLSGLGGRQETQYF.

This rearrangement joins TRBV9 to TRBJ2-5; 11 bases map to TRBD2. Germline CDR1 and CDR2: SGDLS and YYNGEE. The CDR3 spans 15 residues. V lost 0 bases, J lost 3 bases, and 1 base stayed unmatched. CDR3 loop: CASSVGGLAEETQYF. As DNA, the CDR3 is TGTGCCAGCAGCGTAGGGGGACTAGCGGAAGAGACCCAGTACTTC.

V is TRBV24-1 and J is TRBJ2-3; D perhaps matches TRBD1 (5 bases). The CDR3 is 17 amino acids. Per the germline V gene, CDR1 is KGHDR and CDR2 is SFDVKD. V dropped 0 bases and J dropped 5 bases, with 17 bases sitting between them. The CDR3 region is CATSDLRSGKGKDTQYF. CDR3 DNA: TGTGCCACCAGTGATTTGAGATCTGGCAAGGGGAAAGATACGCAGTATTTT.

The rearrangement joins TRBV28 to TRBJ2-7; 7 bases are shared with TRBD1. The length of the CDR3 is 15 residues. CDR1 is MDHEN, CDR2 SYDVKM, per germline. V lost 6 bases to trimming and J lost 3 bases; unmatched junction nucleotides: 11. The chain's CDR3 is CASRSPQGTDYEQYF. The CDR3, as DNA: TGTGCCAGCAGGAGCCCACAGGGGACAGACTACGAGCAGTACTTC.

The J gene is TRBJ2-1, the V gene TRBV4-1, with a weak D call TRBD2 (7 bases). The CDR3 has 15 residues. Germline CDR1 MGHRA, CDR2 YSYEKL. Trimming removed 0 bases at V and 8 bases at J, with 14 bases between. The CDR3 DNA sequence: TGCGCCAGCAGCCAAGATGGGCGGGGGCGGGATGAGCAGTTCTTC. Its protein product is CASSQDGRGRDEQFF.

V is TRBV27 and J is TRBJ2-5; D assignment may be TRBD1 or TRBD2 (6 bases each). The CDR3 length is 13 residues. Germline values: CDR1 MNHEY, CDR2 SMNVEV (reference sequence). V lost 5 bases and J 5 bases, leaving 12 bases between the germline ends. CDR3 nucleotide sequence: TGTGCCAGCAGTCCTCGAGGGGGGGAGACCCAGTACTTC. This sequence encodes CASSPRGGETQYF.

The chain has TRBV6-6 and TRBJ2-3; 12 positions match TRBD2. Germline values: CDR1 MNHNY, CDR2 SVGAGI (reference sequence). The CDR3 totals 17 residues. V shed 5 bases, J shed 7 bases, and the junction held 13 bases outside the gene matches. CDR3 DNA: TGTGCCAGCAGTCTTCAGTCTAGCGGGAGGGCCCTTAATACGCAGTATTTT. Its protein is CASSLQSSGRALNTQYF.

The chain has TRBV27 and TRBJ2-7; TRBD2 matches at 11 bases. Per the germline V gene, CDR1 is MNHEY and CDR2 is SMNVEV (reference sequence). There are 16 residues in the CDR3. Trimming cost V 6 bases and J 3 bases; bases outside gene matches: 10. In DNA form, the CDR3 reads TGTGCCAGCAGACCCTCCGGGACTAGCGGTTTCTACGAGCAGTACTTC. Protein product: CASRPSGTSGFYEQYF.

The gene calls are TRBV7-2 and TRBJ2-7, with D maybe TRBD1 (6 bases). Germline V CDR1 and CDR2: SGHTA, FQGNSA. This CDR3 is 13 amino acids long. V was shortened by 6 bases and J by 4 bases, with 13 bases between the two germline ends. The CDR3 DNA is TGTGCCAGCAGTGCACTCCAGGGGTACGAGCAGTACGTC. It specifies CASSALQGYEQYV.

The chain uses TRBV28 and TRBJ1-6, with D perhaps matching TRBD1 (6 bases). This CDR3 is 14 amino acids long. V was pared by 6 bases and J by 10 bases, with 16 bases between. The V gene's germline CDR1 is MDHEN and CDR2 SYDVKM. In nucleotides, the CDR3 is TGTGCCAGCAGGGTCCAAAGGGGGGGGTCACCCCTCCACTTT. Its protein is CASRVQRGGSPLHF.

The chain combines TRBV5-4 with TRBJ2-3; no definite D call. The V and J ends lost 5 bases and 2 bases respectively, with 9 bases between them. This CDR3 is built from 13 residues. Germline CDR1 and CDR2: SGHNT and YYREEE (reference sequence). CDR3 protein: CASRSGSTDTQYF. CDR3 nucleotide sequence: TGTGCCAGCAGATCCGGGTCCACAGATACGCAGTATTTT. The full variable domain, rest sourced from reference TRBV5-4 and TRBJ2-3, is ETGVTQSPTHLIKTRGQQVTLRCSSQSGHNTVSWYQQALGQGPQFIFQYYREEENGRGNFPPRFSGLQFPNYSSELNVNALELDDSALYLCASRSGSTDTQYFGPGTRLTVL.

This clone appeared once. The rearrangement links TRBV28 to TRBJ2-5; 8 positions match TRBD2. Germline CDR1 reads MDHEN; CDR2 reads SYDVKM. The CDR3 sequence is 17 residues long. V lost 3 bases, J lost 1 base, and 10 bases stayed unmatched. The DNA of the CDR3 is TGTGCCAGCAGTTTCGCGGAGGGCGGGAGGATCCAAGAGACCCAGTACTTC. Its translation is CASSFAEGGRIQETQYF.

This rearrangement joins TRBV7-2 to TRBJ2-1; D tentatively reads TRBD1 or TRBD2 (6 bases each). Deletions cut 1 base from V and 10 bases from J, with 17 bases between. The CDR3 consists of 15 residues. Per germline, CDR1 SGHTA and CDR2 FQGNSA. The CDR3 DNA reads as TGTGCCAGCAGCTTAGTCGGGGGCCATTCGGGAGAGCAGTTCTTC. Residues: CASSLVGGHSGEQFF. Using reference TRBV7-2 and TRBJ2-1 for the parts outside the CDR3, the full variable domain is GAGVSQSPSNKVTEKGKDVELRCDPISGHTALYWYRQSLGQGLEFLIYFQGNSAPDKSGLPSDRFSAERTGGSVSTLTIQRTQQEDSAVYLCASSLVGGHSGEQFFGPGTRLTVL.

V gene TRBV12-3 or TRBV12-4 combines with J gene TRBJ2-7; D is uncertain. Trimming left V 5 bases short and J 1 base short, with 6 bases between. The CDR3 is made up of 12 amino acids. The CDR3 DNA reads as TGTGCCAGCAGTCTAAGATCCTACGAGCAGTACTTC. Protein sequence: CASSLRSYEQYF.

This chain uses TRBV20-1 with TRBJ2-5; D unresolved. V was trimmed by 4 bases and J by 5 bases, leaving 8 bases between them. Germline CDR1 and CDR2: DFQATT and SNEGSKA (reference sequence). CDR3 size: 11 residues. The CDR3 reads CSAIPRETQYF. CDR3 DNA sequence: TGCAGTGCTATCCCCCGCGAGACCCAGTACTTC.

This clone is a singleton in its sample. V usage is TRBV5-6 and J usage is TRBJ2-7; TRBD1 aligns across 7 bases. CDR3 size: 13 residues. Trimming removed 3 bases from V and 3 bases from J; junction bases left unmatched: 3. Germline assignment: CDR1 SGHDT and CDR2 YYEEEE. The CDR3 loop reads CASSSGTDYEQYF. The CDR3 DNA follows: TGTGCCAGCAGCTCCGGGACAGACTACGAGCAGTACTTC.

The chain has TRBV5-4 and TRBJ1-5, with TRBD1 matching 7 bases. The germline V gene encodes CDR1 SGHNT and CDR2 YYREEE (reference sequence). The trim removed 5 bases at V and 5 bases at J, leaving 10 bases unmatched. CDR3 length equals 15 residues. CDR3 amino acids: CASSPGGEVDQPQHF. For the CDR3, the DNA is TGTGCCAGCAGTCCAGGGGGGGAGGTAGATCAGCCCCAGCATTTT.

The V gene is TRBV6-5, the J gene TRBJ2-1; possible D gene TRBD2, 5 bases. CDR3 length equals 14 residues. From germline, CDR1 is MNHEY and CDR2 SVGAGI. V lost 4 bases to trimming and J lost 3 bases, with 10 bases between them. This CDR3 is CASSWTGDYNEQFF. In DNA form, the CDR3 reads TGTGCCAGCAGTTGGACCGGGGACTACAATGAGCAGTTCTTC.

The chain couples TRBV7-8 to TRBJ2-1; 8 bases are a match to TRBD2. V shed 5 bases, J shed 6 bases, and the junction held 12 bases outside the gene matches. Per germline, CDR1 SGHVS and CDR2 FQNEAQ. The CDR3 runs to 16 residues. The CDR3 spells CASSPRDLGTSNEQFF. The DNA of the CDR3 is TGTGCCAGCAGCCCTAGGGACTTAGGGACTAGCAATGAGCAGTTCTTC.

The rearrangement links TRBV5-5 to TRBJ2-7; maybe TRBD2 (6 bases). Trimming pared 0 bases from V and 8 bases from J, leaving 18 bases between. CDR1 is SGHKS, CDR2 YYEKEE, per germline (reference sequence). The CDR3 consists of 15 residues. The CDR3, as DNA: TGTGCCAGCAGCTTGGCCGCGGAGGGTCGGCCTCAGCAGTACGTC. Encoded protein: CASSLAAEGRPQQYV.

V gene TRBV6-5 combines with J gene TRBJ1-5; the D gene is possibly TRBD1 (5 bases). The CDR3 is made up of 15 amino acids. Germline V gives CDR1 MNHEY, CDR2 SVGAGI. Trimming left V 2 bases short and J 2 bases short, with 10 bases between. The CDR3 here is CASSYGAGGNQPQHF. CDR3 DNA: TGTGCCAGCAGTTACGGGGCGGGGGGCAATCAGCCCCAGCATTTT.